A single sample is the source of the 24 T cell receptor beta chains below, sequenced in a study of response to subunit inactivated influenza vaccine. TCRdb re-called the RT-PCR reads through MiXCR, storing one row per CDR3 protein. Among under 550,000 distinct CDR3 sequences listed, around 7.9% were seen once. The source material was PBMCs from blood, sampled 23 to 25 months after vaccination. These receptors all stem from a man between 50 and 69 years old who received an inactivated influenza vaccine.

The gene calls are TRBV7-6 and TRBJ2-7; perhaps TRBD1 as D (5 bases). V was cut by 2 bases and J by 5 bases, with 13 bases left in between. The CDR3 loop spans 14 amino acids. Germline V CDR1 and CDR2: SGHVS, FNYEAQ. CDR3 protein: CASSLSQGPHEQYF. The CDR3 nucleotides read TGTGCCAGCAGCTTATCTCAGGGCCCCCACGAGCAGTACTTC. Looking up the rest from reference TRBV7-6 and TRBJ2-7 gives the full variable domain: GAGVSQSPRYKVTKRGQDVALRCDPISGHVSLYWYRQALGQGPEFLTYFNYEAQQDKSGLPNDRFSAERPEGSISTLTIQRTEQRDSAMYRCASSLSQGPHEQYFGPGTRLTVT.

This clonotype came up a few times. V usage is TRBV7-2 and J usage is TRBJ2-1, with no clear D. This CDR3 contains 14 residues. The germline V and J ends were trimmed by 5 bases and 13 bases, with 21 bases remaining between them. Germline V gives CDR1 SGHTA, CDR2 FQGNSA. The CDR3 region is CASSVSVPPFYQFF. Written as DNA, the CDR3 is TGTGCCAGCAGCGTAAGCGTCCCACCCTTTTACCAGTTCTTC.

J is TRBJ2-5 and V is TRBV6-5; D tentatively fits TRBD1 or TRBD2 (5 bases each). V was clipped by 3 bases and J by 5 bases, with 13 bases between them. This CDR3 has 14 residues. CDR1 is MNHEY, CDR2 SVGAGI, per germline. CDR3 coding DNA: TGTGCCAGCAGTTATCGAGGGGCGAGGGAGACCCAGTACTTC. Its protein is CASSYRGARETQYF.

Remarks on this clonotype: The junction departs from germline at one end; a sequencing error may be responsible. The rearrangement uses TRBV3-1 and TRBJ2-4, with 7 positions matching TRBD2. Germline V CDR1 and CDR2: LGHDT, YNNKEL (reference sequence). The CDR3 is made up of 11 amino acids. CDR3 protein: CASSQGGDYFF. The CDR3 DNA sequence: TGTGCCAGCAGCCAAGGAGGGGACTACTTCTTC.

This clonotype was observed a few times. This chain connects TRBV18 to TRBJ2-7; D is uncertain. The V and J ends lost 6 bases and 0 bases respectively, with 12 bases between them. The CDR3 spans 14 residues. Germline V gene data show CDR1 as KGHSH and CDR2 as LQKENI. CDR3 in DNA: TGTGCCAGCTCGGCTGACTCCTCCTCCTACGAGCAGTACTTC. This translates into CASSADSSSYEQYF.

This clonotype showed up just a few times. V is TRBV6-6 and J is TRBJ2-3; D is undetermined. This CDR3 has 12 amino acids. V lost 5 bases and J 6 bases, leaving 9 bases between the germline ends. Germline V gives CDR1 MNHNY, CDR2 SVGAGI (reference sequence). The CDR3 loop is CASSNPRDTQYF. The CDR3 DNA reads TGTGCCAGCAGTAACCCTCGGGATACGCAGTATTTT.

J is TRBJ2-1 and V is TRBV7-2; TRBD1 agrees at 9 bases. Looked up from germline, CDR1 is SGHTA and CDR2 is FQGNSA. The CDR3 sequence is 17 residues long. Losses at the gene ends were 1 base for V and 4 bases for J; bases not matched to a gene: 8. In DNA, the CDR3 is TGTGCCAGCAGCTTAGGGCGGGGACAGGGCCGGTACAATGAGCAGTTCTTC. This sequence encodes CASSLGRGQGRYNEQFF. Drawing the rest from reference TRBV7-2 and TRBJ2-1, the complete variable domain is GAGVSQSPSNKVTEKGKDVELRCDPISGHTALYWYRQSLGQGLEFLIYFQGNSAPDKSGLPSDRFSAERTGGSVSTLTIQRTQQEDSAVYLCASSLGRGQGRYNEQFFGPGTRLTVL.

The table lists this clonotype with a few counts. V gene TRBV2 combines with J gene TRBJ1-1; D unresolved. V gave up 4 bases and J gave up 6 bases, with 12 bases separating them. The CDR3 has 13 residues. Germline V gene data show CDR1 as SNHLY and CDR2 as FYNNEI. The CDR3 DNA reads TGTGCCAGCAGTGGAGGACGGGCGGCTGAAGCTTTCTTT. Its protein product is CASSGGRAAEAFF.

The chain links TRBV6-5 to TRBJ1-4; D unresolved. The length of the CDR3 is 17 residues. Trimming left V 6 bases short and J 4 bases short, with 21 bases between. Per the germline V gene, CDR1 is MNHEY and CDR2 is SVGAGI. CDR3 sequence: CASSHSFTQRSNEKLFF. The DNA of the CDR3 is TGTGCCAGCAGCCACTCTTTTACACAAAGAAGTAATGAAAAACTGTTTTTT.

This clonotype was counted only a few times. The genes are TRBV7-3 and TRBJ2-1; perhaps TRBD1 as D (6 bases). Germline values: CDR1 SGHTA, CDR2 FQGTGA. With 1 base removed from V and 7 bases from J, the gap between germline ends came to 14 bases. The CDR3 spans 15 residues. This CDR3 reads CASSLITGRRNEQFF. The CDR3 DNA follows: TGTGCCAGCAGCTTAATTACAGGGAGAAGAAATGAGCAGTTCTTC.

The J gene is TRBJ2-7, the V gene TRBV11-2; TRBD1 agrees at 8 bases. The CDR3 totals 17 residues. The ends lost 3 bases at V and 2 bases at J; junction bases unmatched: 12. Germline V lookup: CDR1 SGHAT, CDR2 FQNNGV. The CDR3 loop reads CASSLSYPGQATYEQYF. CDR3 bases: TGTGCCAGCAGCTTGAGCTACCCGGGACAGGCCACCTACGAGCAGTACTTC.

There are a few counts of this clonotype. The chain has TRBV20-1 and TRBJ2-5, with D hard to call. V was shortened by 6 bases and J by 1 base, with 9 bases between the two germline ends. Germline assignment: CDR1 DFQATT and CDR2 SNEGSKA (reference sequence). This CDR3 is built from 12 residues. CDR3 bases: TGCAGTGCCGGACCTATCCAAGAGACCCAGTACTTC. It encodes CSAGPIQETQYF.

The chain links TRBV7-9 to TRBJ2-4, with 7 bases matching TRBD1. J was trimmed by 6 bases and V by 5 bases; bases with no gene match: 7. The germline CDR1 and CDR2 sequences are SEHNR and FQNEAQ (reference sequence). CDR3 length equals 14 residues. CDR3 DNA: TGTGCCAGCAGCACAGTAGGGGGCGCAAACATTCAGTACTTC. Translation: CASSTVGGANIQYF.

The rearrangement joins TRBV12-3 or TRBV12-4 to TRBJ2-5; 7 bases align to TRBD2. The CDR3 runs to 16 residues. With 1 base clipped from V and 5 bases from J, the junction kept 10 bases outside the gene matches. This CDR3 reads CASSLGAAGFGETQYF. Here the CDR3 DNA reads TGTGCCAGCAGTTTAGGGGCAGCGGGGTTCGGGGAGACCCAGTACTTC.

The DNA of the CDR3 is TGTGCCAGCAGTGACGTTGGCAGGGGATACGAGACCCAGTACTTC. It specifies CASSDVGRGYETQYF. The gene calls are TRBV6-1 and TRBJ2-5; weak D call: TRBD1 (6 bases). The CDR3 runs to 15 residues. Germline CDR1 is MNHNS and CDR2 is SASEGT. V lost 3 bases and J 5 bases, leaving 16 bases between the germline ends.

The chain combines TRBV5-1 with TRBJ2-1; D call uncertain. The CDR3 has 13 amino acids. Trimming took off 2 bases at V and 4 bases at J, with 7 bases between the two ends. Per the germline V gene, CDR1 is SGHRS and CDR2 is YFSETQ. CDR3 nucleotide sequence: TGCGCCAGCAGCTTTTCCATGTACAATGAGCAGTTCTTC. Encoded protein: CASSFSMYNEQFF.

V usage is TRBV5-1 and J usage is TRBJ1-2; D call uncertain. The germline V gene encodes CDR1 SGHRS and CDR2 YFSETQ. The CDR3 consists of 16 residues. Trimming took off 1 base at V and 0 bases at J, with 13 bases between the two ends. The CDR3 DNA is TGCGCCAGCAGCTTGCGAGTGAGGGAGTCTAACTATGGCTACACCTTC. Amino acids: CASSLRVRESNYGYTF.

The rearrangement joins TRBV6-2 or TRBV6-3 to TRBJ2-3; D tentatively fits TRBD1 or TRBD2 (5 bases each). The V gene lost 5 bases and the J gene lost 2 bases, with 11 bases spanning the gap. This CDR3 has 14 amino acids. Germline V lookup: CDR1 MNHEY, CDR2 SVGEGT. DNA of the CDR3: TGTGCCAGCAGTGACCGGGACGCCACAGATACGCAGTATTTT. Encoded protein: CASSDRDATDTQYF.

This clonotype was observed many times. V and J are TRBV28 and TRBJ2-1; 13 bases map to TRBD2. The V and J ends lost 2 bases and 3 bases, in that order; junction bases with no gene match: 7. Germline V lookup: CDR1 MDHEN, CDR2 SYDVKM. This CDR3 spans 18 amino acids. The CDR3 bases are TGTGCCAGCAGTTTAAAACCGTGGACTAGCGGGAGCTACAATGAGCAGTTCTTC. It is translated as CASSLKPWTSGSYNEQFF.

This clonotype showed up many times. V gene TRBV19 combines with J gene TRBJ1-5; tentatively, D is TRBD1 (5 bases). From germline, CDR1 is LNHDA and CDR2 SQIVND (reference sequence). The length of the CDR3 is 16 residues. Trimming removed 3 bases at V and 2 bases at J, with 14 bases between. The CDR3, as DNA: TGTGCCAGTAGTATTACGGGGCAGAGAGGCAATCAGCCCCAGCATTTT. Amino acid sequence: CASSITGQRGNQPQHF.

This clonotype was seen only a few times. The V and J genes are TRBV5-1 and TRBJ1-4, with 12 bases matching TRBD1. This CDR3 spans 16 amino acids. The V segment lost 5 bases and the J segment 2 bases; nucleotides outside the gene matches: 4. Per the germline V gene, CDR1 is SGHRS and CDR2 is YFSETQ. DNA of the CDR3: TGCGCCAGCAGATCGGGACAGGGGGCGACTAATGAAAAACTGTTTTTT. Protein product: CASRSGQGATNEKLFF.

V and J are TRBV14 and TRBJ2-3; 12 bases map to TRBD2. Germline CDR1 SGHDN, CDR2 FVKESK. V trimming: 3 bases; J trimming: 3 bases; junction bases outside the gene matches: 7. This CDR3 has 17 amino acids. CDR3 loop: CASSQPLLAGGTDTQYF. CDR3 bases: TGTGCCAGCAGCCAGCCGCTACTAGCGGGAGGAACAGATACGCAGTATTTT. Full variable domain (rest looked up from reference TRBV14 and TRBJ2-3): EAGVTQFPSHSVIEKGQTVTLRCDPISGHDNLYWYRRVMGKEIKFLLHFVKESKQDESGMPNNRFLAERTGGTYSTLKVQPAELEDSGVYFCASSQPLLAGGTDTQYFGPGTRLTVL.

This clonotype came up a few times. The CDR3 loop reads CSVTGTSGRSYEQYF. CDR3 bases: TGCAGCGTCACCGGGACTAGCGGGAGGTCCTACGAGCAGTACTTC. The rearrangement links TRBV29-1 to TRBJ2-7, with TRBD2 matching over 15 bases. V shed 6 bases, J shed 1 base, and the junction held 4 bases outside the gene matches. CDR3 length: 15 residues. Germline V gene lookup returns CDR1 SQVTM and CDR2 ANQGSEA.

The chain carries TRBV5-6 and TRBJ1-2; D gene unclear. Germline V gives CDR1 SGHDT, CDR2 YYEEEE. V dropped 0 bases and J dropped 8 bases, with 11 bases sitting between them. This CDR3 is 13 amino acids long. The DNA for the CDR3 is TGTGCCAGCAGCTTGGAGGGATCAGCCGGCTACACCTTC. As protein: CASSLEGSAGYTF. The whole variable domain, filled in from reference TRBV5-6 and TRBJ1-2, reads DAGVTQSPTHLIKTRGQQVTLRCSPKSGHDTVSWYQQALGQGPQFIFQYYEEEERQRGNFPDRFSGHQFPNYSSELNVNALLLGDSALYLCASSLEGSAGYTFGSGTRLTVV.